Below are 11 T cell receptor beta chains sequenced from a single sample in a study of blood T cell repertoires in COVID-19. Only in-frame clones appear in the TCRdb table, and some are missing; sequencing was by immunoSEQ multiplex PCR. This table has fewer than 200,000 clones, more than 75% appearing once. The sample taken for sequencing was peripheral blood. The receptors were sampled from an older woman with COVID-19, enrolled during active disease.

The chain links TRBV4-1 to TRBJ1-1; D gene ambiguous. V lost 1 base to trimming and J lost 3 bases, with 6 bases between them. The V gene's germline CDR1 is MGHRA and CDR2 YSYEKL. The CDR3 runs 13 residues. DNA for the CDR3: TGCGCCAGCAGCCAAGGCCAGTACACTGAAGCTTTCTTT. Protein: CASSQGQYTEAFF.

The chain has TRBV7-3 and TRBJ2-7; D gene uncertain. The germline V and J ends were trimmed by 6 bases and 7 bases, with 16 bases remaining between them. CDR3 length equals 13 residues. The V gene's germline CDR1 is SGHTA and CDR2 FQGTGA. The CDR3 DNA reads TGTGCCAGCAGTTCCACTCCCTCTATAGAGCAGTACTTC. The encoded protein is CASSSTPSIEQYF. Full variable domain (missing parts from reference TRBV7-3 and TRBJ2-7): GAGVSQTPSNKVTEKGKYVELRCDPISGHTALYWYRQSLGQGPEFLIYFQGTGAADDSGLPNDRFFAVRPEGSVSTLKIQRTERGDSAVYLCASSSTPSIEQYFGPGTRLTVT.

The table lists this clone with a few counts. J is TRBJ1-1 and V is TRBV7-3; no firm D call. The CDR3 has 13 residues. Deletions cut 0 bases from V and 0 bases from J, with 2 bases between. From germline, CDR1 is SGHTA and CDR2 FQGTGA. The CDR3 region has the DNA TGTGCCAGCAGCTTAACCATGAACACTGAAGCTTTCTTT. This sequence encodes CASSLTMNTEAFF.

The V and J genes are TRBV7-8 and TRBJ1-5; D gene ambiguous. CDR1 and CDR2 from the germline V gene are SGHVS and FQNEAQ. V was shortened by 2 bases and J by 1 base, with 6 bases between the two germline ends. The CDR3 length is 14 residues. DNA for the CDR3: TGTGCCAGCAGCTTAAGACTGAGCAATCAGCCCCAGCATTTT. Encoded protein: CASSLRLSNQPQHF.

A single count supports this clone. The chain uses TRBV9 and TRBJ2-2; D uncertain. The germline V gene encodes CDR1 SGDLS and CDR2 YYNGEE. V was cut by 3 bases and J by 4 bases, with 10 bases left in between. The CDR3 length is 14 residues. CDR3 in amino acids: CASSAKRRTGELFF. Written as DNA, the CDR3 is TGTGCCAGCAGCGCTAAACGTCGCACCGGGGAGCTGTTTTTT.

The DNA for the CDR3 is TGCGCCAGCAGCACAGACAGACTGGGCACTGAAGCTTTCTTT. It specifies CASSTDRLGTEAFF. This chain links TRBV5-1 with TRBJ1-1; a possible D gene is TRBD1 (5 bases). Germline V lookup: CDR1 SGHRS, CDR2 YFSETQ. The CDR3 extends over 14 amino acids. V lost 4 bases, J lost 4 bases, and 14 bases lay in between.

Notes on this clone: At one end, the junction sequence differs from germline, possibly due to a read error. The chain carries TRBV5-1 and TRBJ2-3; 8 bases map to TRBD2. This CDR3 is built from 14 residues. Germline CDR1 SGHRS, CDR2 YFSETQ. The CDR3 sequence is CTSSGGLYTDTQYF. The CDR3 DNA sequence: TGCACCAGCAGCGGGGGACTTTACACAGATACGCAGTATTTT.

The J gene is TRBJ2-7, the V gene TRBV30; D is uncertain. CDR3 size: 14 residues. Germline V lookup: CDR1 GTSNPN, CDR2 SVGIG (reference sequence). V gave up 0 bases and J gave up 0 bases, with 9 bases separating them. CDR3 region: CAWSVKAISYEQYF. Here the CDR3 DNA reads TGTGCCTGGAGTGTAAAAGCGATCTCCTACGAGCAGTACTTC. The full variable domain, rest sourced from reference TRBV30 and TRBJ2-7, is SQTIHQWPATLVQPVGSPLSLECTVEGTSNPNLYWYRQAAGRGLQLLFYSVGIGQISSEVPQNLSASRPQDRQFILSSKKLLLSDSGFYLCAWSVKAISYEQYFGPGTRLTVT.

This chain connects TRBV7-8 to TRBJ1-5; D perhaps matches TRBD1 (6 bases). V was pared by 5 bases and J by 4 bases, with 12 bases between. The CDR3 runs 14 residues. Per germline, CDR1 SGHVS and CDR2 FQNEAQ. CDR3 sequence reads: CASSPDSLNQPQHF. In nucleotides, the CDR3 is TGTGCCAGCAGCCCGGACAGCCTAAATCAGCCCCAGCATTTT.

The chain combines TRBV6-4 with TRBJ1-1; D uncertain. The length of the CDR3 is 14 residues. V shed 8 bases and J shed 2 bases, with 15 bases lying between them. Germline values: CDR1 MRHNA, CDR2 SNTAGT. This CDR3 is CASSKDGINTEAFF. The CDR3 nucleotides are TGTGCCAGCTCCAAGGACGGGATTAACACTGAAGCTTTCTTT.

This clone was observed once. The chain is built from TRBV3-1 (or the pseudogene TRBV3-2) and TRBJ2-3; a possible D gene is TRBD1 (6 bases). Germline assignment: CDR1 LGHDT and CDR2 YNNKEL (reference sequence). The CDR3 totals 15 residues. Trimming removed 0 bases from V and 0 bases from J, with 7 bases in between. The CDR3 DNA reads TGTGCCAGCAGCCAAGAGGGACACAGCACAGATACGCAGTATTTT. Amino acid sequence: CASSQEGHSTDTQYF.